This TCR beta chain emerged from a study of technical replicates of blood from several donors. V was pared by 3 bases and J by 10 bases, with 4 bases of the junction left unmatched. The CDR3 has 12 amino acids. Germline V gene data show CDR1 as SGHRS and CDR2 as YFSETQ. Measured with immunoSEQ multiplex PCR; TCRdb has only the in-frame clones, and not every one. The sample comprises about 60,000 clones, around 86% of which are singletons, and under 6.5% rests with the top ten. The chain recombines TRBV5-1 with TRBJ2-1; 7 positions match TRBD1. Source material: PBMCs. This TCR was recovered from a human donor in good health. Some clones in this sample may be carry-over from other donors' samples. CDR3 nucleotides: TGCGCCAGCAGCTCCTCGGACAGGGAGCAGTTCTTC. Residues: CASSSSDREQFF.